The subject of this entry is one T cell receptor beta chain. The record originates from a study of blood T cell repertoires in COVID-19. TCRdb's table, derived via immunoSEQ multiplex PCR, lists solely in-frame clones and lacks some. Of fewer than 200,000 clones in the sample, 88% were seen once. V lost 5 bases to trimming and J lost 6 bases, with 14 bases between them. The CDR3 consists of 14 residues. CDR1 and CDR2 from the germline V gene are SGHRS and YFSETQ. Material for sequencing was peripheral blood. V usage is TRBV5-1 and J usage is TRBJ2-2; D is possibly TRBD2 (5 bases). This TCR was recovered from a man aged 45 to 65 who had recovered from COVID-19. The CDR3 is CASSFEGMSGELFF. CDR3 DNA sequence: TGCGCCAGCAGTTTCGAGGGTATGTCCGGGGAGCTGTTTTTT.